This T cell receptor beta chain was captured in a study of CD8 T cells in ankylosing spondylitis. Study observations and caveats: Disease-linked clones displayed a CD8+ phenotype and appeared relatively rarely in peripheral blood. Typical of ankylosing spondylitis blood, it appeared, was a TCR beta motif of several highly homologous variants.

Quantitative 5'-RACE with molecular barcodes produced the TCR beta libraries. TCRdb itself ran the 5' RACE reads through MiXCR, one entry per CDR3 protein. The sample holds 210,000 or so distinct CDR3 sequences, 8.2% seen once. This clonotype was seen many times. As yet, its antigen is unknown. The CDR3 sequence is 14 residues long. The ends were cut back, 2 bases at V and 0 bases at J, with 8 bases in the middle. The germline CDR1 and CDR2 sequences are LGHDT and YNNKEL (reference sequence). V gene TRBV3-1 combines with J gene TRBJ2-7; D not certain. This TCR derives from a female donor with ankylosing spondylitis or in good health (not recorded which). Sequencing was performed on blood, either unsorted or a sorted T cell fraction (not recorded which). In nucleotides, the CDR3 is TGTGCCAGCAGCCAACCCTCGAGCTCCTACGAGCAGTACTTC. Residues: CASSQPSSSYEQYF.